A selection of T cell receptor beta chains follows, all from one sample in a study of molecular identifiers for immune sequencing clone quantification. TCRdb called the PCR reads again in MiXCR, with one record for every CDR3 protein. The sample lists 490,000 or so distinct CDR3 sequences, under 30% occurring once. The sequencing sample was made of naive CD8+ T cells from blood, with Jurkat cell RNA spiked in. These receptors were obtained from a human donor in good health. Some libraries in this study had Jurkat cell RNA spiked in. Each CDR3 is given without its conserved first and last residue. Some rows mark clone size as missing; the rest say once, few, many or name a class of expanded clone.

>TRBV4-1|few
ASSQGTGPRNEQF
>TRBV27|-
ASSYRDAYTDTQY
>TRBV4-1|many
ASSQDVSGGLDTQY
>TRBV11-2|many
ASRGGTEAF
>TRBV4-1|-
ASSQRFSSGRANNEQF
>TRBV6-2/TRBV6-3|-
ASSSIRGNNQPQH
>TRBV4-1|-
ASSQKVDSETF
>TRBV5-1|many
ASSPRLPTDTQY
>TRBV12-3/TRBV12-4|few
ASSLSGKETQY
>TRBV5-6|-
ASSLGGGSNEKLF
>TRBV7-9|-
ASSLWATQGDHEQF
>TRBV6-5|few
ASSYSKGQETQY
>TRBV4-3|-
ASSPDRARTDTQY
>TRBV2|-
ASSENSGGHEQY
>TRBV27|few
ASSASTGSTDTQY
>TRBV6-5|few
ASSYVTGTYEQY
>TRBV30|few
ALGTGLTDTQY
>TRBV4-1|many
ASSPPSGANVLT
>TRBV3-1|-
ASSQFGESNEKLF
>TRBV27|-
ASRPLTGYSPLH
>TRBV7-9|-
ASSSRQGSFTEAF
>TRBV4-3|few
ASRYSGGLDTEAF
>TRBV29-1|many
SVELVGEAAREQY
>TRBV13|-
ASSSRDSLDTQY
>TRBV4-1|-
ASSQVVQGGETQY
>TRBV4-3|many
ASSQTSGNSNQPQH
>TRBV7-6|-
ASSSERRQYLDTEAF
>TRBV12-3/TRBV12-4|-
ASALEGAEGYT
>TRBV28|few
ASSLATGSSGNTIY
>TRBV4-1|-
ASSHARASNQPQH
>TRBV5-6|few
ASSLLVDTEAF
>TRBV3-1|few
ASMGGTHNEQF